Detailed here is one TCR beta chain. The CDR3 has 11 amino acids. After removal of 10 bases from V and 7 bases from J, the junction contained 2 bases not matched to a gene. Germline CDR1 and CDR2: ENHRY and SYGVKD. The data stem from a study of blood T cell repertoires in COVID-19. Study-level background: The study drew acute and convalescent COVID-19 samples from the United States, Italy and Spain. The cDNA or gDNA used as material had been derived from T cells, B-cell-depleted T cells, or PBMCs.

As processed by the authors: The authors estimated nucleated cell counts from reference gene primer amplification. Profiled with immunoSEQ multiplex PCR; TCRdb holds only in-frame clones, not every one. V, J and clone size reflect that table, while D and trimming were determined from the DNA. This table holds more than 70,000 clones, about 85% found once. This TCR came from a human donor in a cohort sampled during active COVID-19. Input material: peripheral blood. V is TRBV10-3 and J is TRBJ1-1; the match to TRBD1 covers 11 bases. The DNA of the CDR3 is TGTGCCACGGGACAGGGGGATGAAGCTTTCTTT. It encodes CATGQGDEAFF.